This TCR beta chain was obtained from a study of tumor-infiltrating lymphocytes in localized non-small cell lung cancer. Study at large: The cohort mixed smokers and never-smokers, several histologies, and some post-neoadjuvant-chemotherapy samples. From each patient, both tumor and uninvolved lung, non-adjacent to tumor, were sampled.

Study observations and caveats: Available tissue quantity limited TCR sequencing to a patient subset.

V dropped 8 bases and J dropped 0 bases, with 8 bases sitting between them. Germline V gives CDR1 MGHRA, CDR2 YSYEKL. The CDR3 totals 13 residues. Regarding this clone: Its antigen remains unknown.

Produced via immunoSEQ multiplex PCR; TCRdb's table is partial and in-frame only. Altogether some 8,700 clones are present, about 79% being singletons, with the ten largest covering 5.5% to 6%. The chain couples TRBV4-1 to TRBJ1-3; D remains ambiguous. The sequence came from a human donor with non-small cell lung cancer. The specimen sequenced was uninvolved lung tissue not adjacent to the tumor. The CDR3 spells CASGTSSGNTIYF. CDR3 DNA sequence: TGCGCCAGCGGAACATCCTCTGGAAACACCATATATTTT.